The 18 T cell receptor beta chains given below trace back to one sample, sequenced in a study of vaccination and CD4 T cells after COVID-19. Oncomine TCR Beta short-read sequencing was applied to DNA from cultured CD4+ T cells. TCRdb re-called the PCR reads with MiXCR, one entry per CDR3 protein. The sample holds 25,000 or so distinct CDR3 sequences; under 55% are singletons and the top ten take around 6.9%. No antigen has been identified for these receptors. The treatment denotes: approximately 11-day PBMC culture with coronavirus spike peptide pools or control peptides (ViraFEST assay). The sample comprised CD4+ T cells from blood, cultured in vitro. These receptors all come from a human donor who had recovered from COVID-19.

V usage is TRBV24-1 and J usage is TRBJ1-1, with D possibly matching TRBD1 (6 bases). Germline assignment: CDR1 KGHDR and CDR2 SFDVKD. Between the trimmed V and J ends, which lost 3 bases and 8 bases, there was a span of 9 bases. The CDR3 runs to 12 residues. In DNA form, the CDR3 reads TGTGCCACCAGTGATACGGGGACAGAAGCTTTCTTT. Translation gives CATSDTGTEAFF.

This clonotype was seen once. This sequence joins TRBV6-2 or TRBV6-3 and TRBJ2-1, with 8 bases identical to TRBD2. Looked up from germline, CDR1 is MNHEY and CDR2 is SVGEGT. Germline trimming cut 6 bases from V and 3 bases from J; bases unmatched to any gene: 4. The CDR3 is 14 amino acids. CDR3 sequence: CASSGLADYNEQFF. CDR3 bases: TGTGCCAGCAGCGGACTAGCAGACTACAATGAGCAGTTCTTC.

The sample holds a few counts of this clonotype. The gene calls are TRBV28 and TRBJ1-5; a weak D match, TRBD1 (5 bases). The CDR3 has 17 amino acids. Germline assignment: CDR1 MDHEN and CDR2 SYDVKM. V was trimmed by 1 base and J by 0 bases, leaving 13 bases between them. The CDR3 sequence is CASSLLDGGGSNQPQHF. CDR3 in DNA: TGTGCCAGCAGTTTATTGGACGGTGGGGGTAGCAATCAGCCCCAGCATTTT.

This clonotype has only a few counts. The V and J genes are TRBV20-1 and TRBJ2-3, with 7 bases lining up with TRBD2. The V gene's germline CDR1 is DFQATT and CDR2 SNEGSKA (reference sequence). The CDR3 consists of 19 residues. With 3 bases clipped from V and 0 bases from J, the junction kept 18 bases outside the gene matches. CDR3 amino acids: CSARSWASGLILSTDTQYF. Written as DNA, the CDR3 is TGCAGTGCTAGGAGTTGGGCTAGCGGCCTAATACTTAGCACAGATACGCAGTATTTT.

The chain has TRBV20-1 and TRBJ1-5; tentative D call: TRBD1 (6 bases). This CDR3 region has 13 residues. Between the trimmed V and J ends, which lost 6 bases and 0 bases, there was a span of 9 bases. Germline V gene lookup returns CDR1 DFQATT and CDR2 SNEGSKA (reference sequence). The CDR3 loop is CSAGGHSNQPQHF. CDR3 nucleotide sequence: TGCAGTGCCGGGGGCCATAGCAATCAGCCCCAGCATTTT.

The rearrangement links TRBV18 to TRBJ1-2, with TRBD1 matching 9 bases. V lost 3 bases to trimming and J lost 4 bases; unmatched junction nucleotides: 3. This CDR3 has 14 amino acids. The germline gives CDR1 KGHSH, CDR2 LQKENI. The CDR3 spells CASSPGQGVYGYTF. CDR3 nucleotide sequence: TGTGCCAGCTCACCGGGACAGGGAGTCTATGGCTACACCTTC.

The rearrangement links TRBV4-2 to TRBJ2-1; TRBD2 is a possible D gene (6 bases). The germline CDR1 and CDR2 sequences are LGHNA and YNFKEQ. This CDR3 contains 18 residues. Trimming removed 4 bases at V and 11 bases at J, with 30 bases between. This chain's CDR3 is CASSRVQMLGTGFSQQFF. The CDR3, as DNA: TGTGCCAGCAGCCGAGTTCAAATGCTCGGGACTGGGTTTAGTCAGCAGTTCTTC.

This clonotype is a singleton in its sample. The J gene is TRBJ2-5, the V gene TRBV24-1, with TRBD2 matching over 9 bases. This CDR3 is 15 amino acids long. Germline V lookup: CDR1 KGHDR, CDR2 SFDVKD. V gave up 7 bases and J gave up 4 bases; unmatched junction bases: 9. The CDR3 is CATRSSGKEGETQYF. The CDR3 DNA is TGTGCCACCAGATCTAGCGGGAAGGAGGGAGAGACCCAGTACTTC.

The chain uses TRBV11-2 and TRBJ1-6; weak D call: TRBD1 (6 bases). V was pared by 1 base and J by 10 bases, with 17 bases between. CDR1 SGHAT and CDR2 FQNNGV come from the germline V gene. The CDR3 loop spans 16 amino acids. Here the CDR3 DNA reads TGTGCCAGCAGCTTAGTTTTCGGCAGGGGAGGATCACCCCTCCACTTT. Its protein is CASSLVFGRGGSPLHF.

The chain employs TRBV28 and TRBJ2-7; 8 bases line up with TRBD1. The CDR3 is 14 residues long. The V gene's germline CDR1 is MDHEN and CDR2 SYDVKM. V lost 7 bases, J lost 6 bases, and 11 bases stayed unmatched. The CDR3 bases are TGTGCCAGCACCGTTTCGACAGGGGTCGGCGAGCAGTACTTC. The encoded protein is CASTVSTGVGEQYF.

The chain links TRBV20-1 to TRBJ2-5; a possible D gene is TRBD2 (5 bases). The V and J ends lost 0 bases and 2 bases respectively, with 7 bases between them. CDR1 and CDR2 (germline): DFQATT, SNEGSKA (reference sequence). The CDR3 length is 13 residues. The CDR3 reads CSARDQRQETQYF. The CDR3 DNA is TGCAGTGCTAGAGACCAGCGGCAAGAGACCCAGTACTTC.

With regard to this clonotype: With a much larger clone just one base away, this may be a read error. A read error is likely, as this CDR3 ends without the conserved phenylalanine or tryptophan. The V call is TRBV6-1, the J call TRBJ1-2; D gene uncertain. The CDR3 contains 13 residues. Germline values: CDR1 MNHNS, CDR2 SASEGT. V was shortened by 11 bases and J by 4 bases, with 17 bases between the two germline ends. CDR3 DNA: TGTGCCTCCAAAGGCGAGGGAGGCTATGGCTACACCCTC. It encodes CASKGEGGYGYTL.

This clonotype occurred a few times. V is TRBV20-1 and J is TRBJ1-1; 7 bases are a match to TRBD1. The CDR3 loop spans 13 amino acids. The germline V gene encodes CDR1 DFQATT and CDR2 SNEGSKA (reference sequence). V shed 5 bases, J shed 0 bases, and the junction held 3 bases outside the gene matches. The DNA of the CDR3 is TGCAGTGCTTGGACAGGCCTGAACACTGAAGCTTTCTTT. It specifies CSAWTGLNTEAFF.

The CDR3 reads CASSLANRGPGELFF. In nucleotides, the CDR3 is TGTGCCAGCAGCTTGGCCAACAGGGGGCCCGGGGAGCTGTTTTTT. The rearrangement links TRBV7-9 to TRBJ2-2; 9 bases are shared with TRBD1. Germline CDR1 and CDR2: SEHNR and FQNEAQ (reference sequence). V dropped 3 bases and J dropped 6; count of bases not matched to a gene: 5. The CDR3 consists of 15 residues. The entire variable domain, with the rest obtained from reference TRBV7-9 and TRBJ2-2, is as follows: DTGVSQNPRHKITKRGQNVTFRCDPISEHNRLYWYRQTLGQGPEFLTYFQNEAQLEKSRLLSDRFSAERPKGSFSTLEIQRTEQGDSAMYLCASSLANRGPGELFFGEGSRLTVL.

The genes are TRBV18 and TRBJ2-5; D gene uncertain. Trimming left V 2 bases short and J 4 bases short, with 11 bases between. Germline-derived CDR1 and CDR2 are KGHSH and LQKENI. The CDR3 contains 14 residues. The CDR3 protein is CASSPTWVGETQYF. The CDR3 nucleotides read TGTGCCAGCTCACCAACGTGGGTCGGAGAGACCCAGTACTTC.

This clonotype has more than one count but fewer than ten. J is TRBJ2-7 and V is TRBV2; no reliable D call. Germline V gives CDR1 SNHLY, CDR2 FYNNEI. The CDR3 length is 11 residues. Trimming removed 0 bases from V and 10 bases from J, with 7 bases in between. The CDR3 loop is CASSEAGPQYF. Written as DNA, the CDR3 is TGTGCCAGCAGTGAAGCGGGCCCTCAGTACTTC.

V is TRBV19 and J is TRBJ1-2, with D possibly matching TRBD1 (5 bases). The V gene lost 5 bases and the J gene lost 5 bases, with 18 bases spanning the gap. Germline CDR1 LNHDA, CDR2 SQIVND (reference sequence). The CDR3 totals 15 residues. Here the CDR3 DNA reads TGTGCCAGTAGTCCCCCTGGACAACGGATTTATGGCTACACCTTC. Encoded protein: CASSPPGQRIYGYTF.

The gene calls are TRBV28 and TRBJ2-6; TRBD2 matches at 10 bases. The CDR3 covers 18 residues. Germline CDR1 is MDHEN and CDR2 is SYDVKM. V lost 6 bases to trimming and J lost 4 bases; unmatched junction nucleotides: 12. The CDR3 coding sequence is TGTGCCAGCAGCTCCAGCGGTAGCGGGAGGTCAGGGGCCAACGTCCTGACTTTC. This gives the protein CASSSSGSGRSGANVLTF.